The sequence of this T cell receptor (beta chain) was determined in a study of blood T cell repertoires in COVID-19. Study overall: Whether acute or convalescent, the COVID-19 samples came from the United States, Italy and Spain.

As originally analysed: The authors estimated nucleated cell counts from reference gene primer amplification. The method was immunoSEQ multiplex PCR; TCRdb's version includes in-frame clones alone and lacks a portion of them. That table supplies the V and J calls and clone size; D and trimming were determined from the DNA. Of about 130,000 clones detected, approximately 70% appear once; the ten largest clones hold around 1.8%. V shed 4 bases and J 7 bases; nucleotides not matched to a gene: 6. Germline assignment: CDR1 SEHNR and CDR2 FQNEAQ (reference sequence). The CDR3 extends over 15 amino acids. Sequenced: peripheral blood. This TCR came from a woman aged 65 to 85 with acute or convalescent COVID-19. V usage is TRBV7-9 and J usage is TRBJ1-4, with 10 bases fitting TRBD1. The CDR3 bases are TGTGCCAGCAGCTCGCCGGGACAGGGGCTTGAAAAACTGTTTTTT. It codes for CASSSPGQGLEKLFF.